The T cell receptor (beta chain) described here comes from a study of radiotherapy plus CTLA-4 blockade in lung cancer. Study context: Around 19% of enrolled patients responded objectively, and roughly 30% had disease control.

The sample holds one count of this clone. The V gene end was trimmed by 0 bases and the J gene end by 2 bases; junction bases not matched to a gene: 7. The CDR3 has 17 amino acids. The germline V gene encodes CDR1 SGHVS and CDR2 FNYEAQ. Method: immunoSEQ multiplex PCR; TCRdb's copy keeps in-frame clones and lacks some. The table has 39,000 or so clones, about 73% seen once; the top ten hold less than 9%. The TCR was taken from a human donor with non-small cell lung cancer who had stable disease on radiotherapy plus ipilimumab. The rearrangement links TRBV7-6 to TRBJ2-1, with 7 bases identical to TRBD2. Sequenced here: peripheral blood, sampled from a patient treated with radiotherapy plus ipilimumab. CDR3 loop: CASSLASRGDPYNEQFF. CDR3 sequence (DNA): TGTGCCAGCAGCTTAGCCTCACGGGGGGATCCCTACAATGAGCAGTTCTTC.